This TCR beta chain was captured in a study of monozygotic twins with inflammatory bowel disease. From its re-call of the 5' RACE reads, TCRdb lists each CDR3 protein once, without DNA. The table for this sample gives about 160,000 distinct CDR3 sequences. CDR1 and CDR2 (germline): KGHSH, LQKENI. The CDR3 runs to 13 residues. What was sequenced was blood. This TCR derives from a human donor with ulcerative colitis or Crohn's disease, or a healthy co-twin of an affected twin (not recorded which). This rearrangement joins TRBV18 to TRBJ1-4; TCRdb lists TRBD1, though no DNA is available to test this call. CDR3 amino acids: CASSQGQGEKLFF.